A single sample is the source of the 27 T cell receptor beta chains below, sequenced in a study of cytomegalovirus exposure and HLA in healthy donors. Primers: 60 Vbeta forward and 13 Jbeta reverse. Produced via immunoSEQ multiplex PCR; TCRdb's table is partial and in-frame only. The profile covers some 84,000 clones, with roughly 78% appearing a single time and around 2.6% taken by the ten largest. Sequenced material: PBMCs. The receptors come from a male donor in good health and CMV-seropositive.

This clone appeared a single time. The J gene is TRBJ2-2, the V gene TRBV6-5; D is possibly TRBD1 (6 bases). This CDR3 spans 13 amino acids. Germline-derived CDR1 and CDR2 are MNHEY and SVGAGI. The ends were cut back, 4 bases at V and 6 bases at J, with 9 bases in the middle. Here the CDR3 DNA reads TGTGCCAGCAGTTGGACAGCAGCCGGGGAGCTGTTTTTT. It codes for CASSWTAAGELFF.

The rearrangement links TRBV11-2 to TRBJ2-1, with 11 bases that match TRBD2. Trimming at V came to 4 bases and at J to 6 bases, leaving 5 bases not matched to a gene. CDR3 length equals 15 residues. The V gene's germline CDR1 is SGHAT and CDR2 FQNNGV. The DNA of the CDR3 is TGTGCCAGCAGCTCTACTAGCGGGAGATTCAATGAGCAGTTCTTC. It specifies CASSSTSGRFNEQFF.

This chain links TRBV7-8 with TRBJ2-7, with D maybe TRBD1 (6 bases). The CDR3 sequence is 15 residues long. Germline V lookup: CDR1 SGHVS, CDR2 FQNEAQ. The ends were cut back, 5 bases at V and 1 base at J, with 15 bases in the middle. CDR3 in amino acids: CASSLRGRGSYEQYF. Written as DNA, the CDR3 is TGTGCCAGCAGCCTCAGGGGACGTGGATCCTACGAGCAGTACTTC.

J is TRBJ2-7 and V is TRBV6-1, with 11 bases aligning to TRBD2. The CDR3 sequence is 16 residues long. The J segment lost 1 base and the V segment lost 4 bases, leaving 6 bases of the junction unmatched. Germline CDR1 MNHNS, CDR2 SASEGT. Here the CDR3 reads CASSGRGTSGSYEQYF. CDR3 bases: TGTGCCAGCAGTGGGCGTGGGACTAGCGGATCCTACGAGCAGTACTTC.

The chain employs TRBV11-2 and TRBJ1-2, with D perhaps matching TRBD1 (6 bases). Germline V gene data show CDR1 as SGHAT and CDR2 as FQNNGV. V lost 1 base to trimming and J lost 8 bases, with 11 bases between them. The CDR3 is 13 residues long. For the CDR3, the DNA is TGTGCCAGCAGCTTAGCACAGGGTGGCGGCTACACCTTC. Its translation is CASSLAQGGGYTF.

The CDR3 region is CASSIPGGELFF. CDR3 in DNA: TGCGCCAGCAGCATCCCCGGGGGGGAGCTGTTTTTT. V is TRBV4-3 and J is TRBJ2-2; D call uncertain. This CDR3 comprises 12 residues. The germline V and J ends were trimmed by 5 bases and 8 bases, with 9 bases remaining between them. The germline CDR1 and CDR2 sequences are LGHNA and YSLEER.

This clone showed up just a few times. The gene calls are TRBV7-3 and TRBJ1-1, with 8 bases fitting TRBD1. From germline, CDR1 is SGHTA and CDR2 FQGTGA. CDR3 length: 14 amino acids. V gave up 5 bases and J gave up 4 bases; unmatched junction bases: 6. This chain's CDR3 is CASSQTGGVTEAFF. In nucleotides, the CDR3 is TGTGCCAGCAGCCAAACAGGGGGTGTCACTGAAGCTTTCTTT. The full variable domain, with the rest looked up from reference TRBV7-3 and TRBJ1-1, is GAGVSQTPSNKVTEKGKYVELRCDPISGHTALYWYRQSLGQGPEFLIYFQGTGAADDSGLPNDRFFAVRPEGSVSTLKIQRTERGDSAVYLCASSQTGGVTEAFFGQGTRLTVV.

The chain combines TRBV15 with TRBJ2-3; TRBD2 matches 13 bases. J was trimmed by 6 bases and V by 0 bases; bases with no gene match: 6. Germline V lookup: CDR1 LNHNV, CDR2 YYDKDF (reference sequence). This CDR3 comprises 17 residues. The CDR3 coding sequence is TGTGCCACCAGCAGAGATCGACTAGCGGGAGGCTATGATACGCAGTATTTT. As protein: CATSRDRLAGGYDTQYF.

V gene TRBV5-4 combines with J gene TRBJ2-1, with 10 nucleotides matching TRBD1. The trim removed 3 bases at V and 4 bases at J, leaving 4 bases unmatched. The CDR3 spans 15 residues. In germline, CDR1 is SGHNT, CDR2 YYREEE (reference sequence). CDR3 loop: CASSWGTGEYNEQFF. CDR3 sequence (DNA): TGTGCCAGCAGCTGGGGGACAGGGGAATACAATGAGCAGTTCTTC.

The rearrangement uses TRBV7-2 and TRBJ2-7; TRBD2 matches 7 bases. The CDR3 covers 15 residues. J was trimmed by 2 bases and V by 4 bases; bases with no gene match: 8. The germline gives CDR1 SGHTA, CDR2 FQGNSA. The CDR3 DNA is TGTGCCAGCAGCTCCGGGACTATCCAGACCTACGAGCAGTACTTC. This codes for CASSSGTIQTYEQYF.

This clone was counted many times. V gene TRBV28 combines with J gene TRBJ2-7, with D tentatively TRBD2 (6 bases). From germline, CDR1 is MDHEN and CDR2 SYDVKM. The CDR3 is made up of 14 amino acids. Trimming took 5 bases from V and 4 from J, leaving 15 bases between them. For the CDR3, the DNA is TGTGCCAGCAGTCCGTCGGGACTTGAGTACGAGCAGTACTTC. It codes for CASSPSGLEYEQYF.

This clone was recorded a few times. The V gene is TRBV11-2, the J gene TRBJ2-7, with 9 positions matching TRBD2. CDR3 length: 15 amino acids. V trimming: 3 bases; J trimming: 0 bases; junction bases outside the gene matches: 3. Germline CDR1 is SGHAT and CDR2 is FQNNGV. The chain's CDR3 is CASSFTSGSSYEQYF. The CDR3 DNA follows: TGTGCCAGCAGCTTCACTAGCGGGTCCTCCTACGAGCAGTACTTC.

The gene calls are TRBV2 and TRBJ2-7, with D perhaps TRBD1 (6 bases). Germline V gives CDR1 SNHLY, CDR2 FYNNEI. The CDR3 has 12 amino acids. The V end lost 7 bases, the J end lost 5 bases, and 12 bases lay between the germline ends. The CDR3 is CASNRDLDEQYF. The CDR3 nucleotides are TGTGCCAGCAACAGGGACCTCGACGAGCAGTACTTC.

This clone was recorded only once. The CDR3 coding sequence is TGTGCCAGCAGCGTAGCCGGGACAGGGGACGGGGAGCTGTTTTTT. Protein: CASSVAGTGDGELFF. The chain has TRBV9 and TRBJ2-2, with 10 bases lining up with TRBD1. The CDR3 length is 15 residues. Trimming at V came to 0 bases and at J to 7 bases, leaving 3 bases not matched to a gene. Germline V lookup: CDR1 SGDLS, CDR2 YYNGEE.

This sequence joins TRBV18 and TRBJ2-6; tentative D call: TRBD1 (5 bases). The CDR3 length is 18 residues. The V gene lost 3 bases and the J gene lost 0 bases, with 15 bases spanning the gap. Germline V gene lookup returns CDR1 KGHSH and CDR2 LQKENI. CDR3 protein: CASSPQWGRPSGANVLTF. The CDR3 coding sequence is TGTGCCAGCTCACCTCAGTGGGGCCGCCCCTCTGGGGCCAACGTCCTGACTTTC.

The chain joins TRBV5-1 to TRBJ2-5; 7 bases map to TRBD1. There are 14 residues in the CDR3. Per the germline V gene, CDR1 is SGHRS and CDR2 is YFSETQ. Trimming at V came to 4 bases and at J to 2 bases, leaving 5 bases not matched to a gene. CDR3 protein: CASSTGQEQETQYF. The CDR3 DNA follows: TGCGCCAGCAGCACAGGACAGGAACAAGAGACCCAGTACTTC.

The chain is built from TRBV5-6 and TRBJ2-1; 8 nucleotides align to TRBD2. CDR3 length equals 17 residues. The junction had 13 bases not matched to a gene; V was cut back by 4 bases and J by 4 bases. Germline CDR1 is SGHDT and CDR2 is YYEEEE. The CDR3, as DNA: TGTGCCAGCAGCCGGCGAGCGGGAGCGAACCTATACAATGAGCAGTTCTTC. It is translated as CASSRRAGANLYNEQFF.

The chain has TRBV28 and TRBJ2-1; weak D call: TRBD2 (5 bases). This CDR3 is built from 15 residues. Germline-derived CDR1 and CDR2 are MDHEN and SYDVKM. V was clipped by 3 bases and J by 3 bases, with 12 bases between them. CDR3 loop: CASSLASNIYNEQFF. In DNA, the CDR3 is TGTGCCAGCAGTTTGGCTAGCAATATCTACAATGAGCAGTTCTTC.

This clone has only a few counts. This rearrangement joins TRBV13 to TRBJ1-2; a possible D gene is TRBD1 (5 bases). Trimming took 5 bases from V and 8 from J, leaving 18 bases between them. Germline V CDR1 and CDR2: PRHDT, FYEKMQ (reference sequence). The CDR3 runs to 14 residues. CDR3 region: CASSPRQSKYGYTF. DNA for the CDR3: TGTGCCAGCAGCCCCCGACAGAGTAAATACGGCTACACCTTC.

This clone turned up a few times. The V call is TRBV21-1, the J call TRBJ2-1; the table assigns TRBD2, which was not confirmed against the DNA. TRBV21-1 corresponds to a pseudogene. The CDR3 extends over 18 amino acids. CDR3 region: CASSKTRGAREGLAEQFF. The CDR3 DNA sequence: TGTGCCAGCAGCAAGACCCGAGGTGCGCGGGAGGGTCTTGCTGAGCAGTTCTTC.

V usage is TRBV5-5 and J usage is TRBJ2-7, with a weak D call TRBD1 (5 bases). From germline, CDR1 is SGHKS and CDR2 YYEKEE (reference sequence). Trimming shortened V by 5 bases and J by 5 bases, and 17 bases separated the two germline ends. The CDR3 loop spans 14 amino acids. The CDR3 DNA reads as TGTGCCAGCAGATTAGACAGCCCTACGGACGAGCAGTACTTC. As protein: CASRLDSPTDEQYF.

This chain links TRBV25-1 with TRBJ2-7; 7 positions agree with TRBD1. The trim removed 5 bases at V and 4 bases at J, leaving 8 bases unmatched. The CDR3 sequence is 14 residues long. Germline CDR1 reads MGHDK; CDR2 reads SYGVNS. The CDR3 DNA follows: TGTGCCAGCAGTCGCGCAGGGGGAGAGTACGAGCAGTACTTC. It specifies CASSRAGGEYEQYF.

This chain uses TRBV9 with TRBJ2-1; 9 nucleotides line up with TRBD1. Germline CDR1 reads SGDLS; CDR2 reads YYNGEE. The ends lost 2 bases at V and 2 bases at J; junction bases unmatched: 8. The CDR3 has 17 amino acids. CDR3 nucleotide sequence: TGTGCCAGCAGCGTGACCCAAGGGGACAGGGCCTACAATGAGCAGTTCTTC. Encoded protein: CASSVTQGDRAYNEQFF.

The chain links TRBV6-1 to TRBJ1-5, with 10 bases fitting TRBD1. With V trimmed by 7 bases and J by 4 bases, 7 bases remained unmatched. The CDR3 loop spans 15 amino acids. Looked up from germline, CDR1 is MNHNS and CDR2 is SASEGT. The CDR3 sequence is CASIWGQGINQPQHF. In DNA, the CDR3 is TGTGCCAGCATATGGGGACAGGGGATTAATCAGCCCCAGCATTTT.

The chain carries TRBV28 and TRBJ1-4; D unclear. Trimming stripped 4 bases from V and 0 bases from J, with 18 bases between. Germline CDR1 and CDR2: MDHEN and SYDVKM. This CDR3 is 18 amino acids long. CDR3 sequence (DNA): TGTGCCAGCAGTTCCCTTTGGCAGCGCTCCTCAACTAATGAAAAACTGTTTTTT. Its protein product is CASSSLWQRSSTNEKLFF.

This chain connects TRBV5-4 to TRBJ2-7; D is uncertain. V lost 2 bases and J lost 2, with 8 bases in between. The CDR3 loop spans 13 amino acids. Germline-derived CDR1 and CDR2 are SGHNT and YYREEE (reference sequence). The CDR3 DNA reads TGTGCCAGCAGCTTACGGTCAACCTACGAGCAGTACTTC. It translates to CASSLRSTYEQYF. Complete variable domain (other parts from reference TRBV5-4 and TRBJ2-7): ETGVTQSPTHLIKTRGQQVTLRCSSQSGHNTVSWYQQALGQGPQFIFQYYREEENGRGNFPPRFSGLQFPNYSSELNVNALELDDSALYLCASSLRSTYEQYFGPGTRLTVT.

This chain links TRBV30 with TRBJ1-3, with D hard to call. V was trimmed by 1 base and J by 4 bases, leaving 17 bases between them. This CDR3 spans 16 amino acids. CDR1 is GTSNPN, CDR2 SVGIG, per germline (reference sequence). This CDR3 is CAWSGPGSGRGNTIYF. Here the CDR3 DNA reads TGTGCCTGGAGTGGACCGGGCAGCGGCCGGGGAAACACCATATATTTT.